The 3 T cell receptor beta chains below were found in one sample sequenced in a study of T cell clones after liver transplantation. This table comes from immunoSEQ multiplex PCR, and its TCRdb copy is limited to in-frame clones, with some not included. The sample includes some 59,000 clones, over 55% of them seen just once. The material was CD4+ T cells from blood, obtained before liver transplant. The origin of the receptors is a human donor who received a liver transplant.

The chain has TRBV2 and TRBJ2-1; 7 positions match TRBD1. The V segment lost 10 bases and the J segment 3 bases; nucleotides outside the gene matches: 9. In germline, CDR1 is SNHLY, CDR2 FYNNEI. The CDR3 runs to 14 residues. DNA for the CDR3: TGTGCCACCTTACCGGGACAGAGCTACAATGAGCAGTTCTTC. Amino acids: CATLPGQSYNEQFF.

The V and J genes are TRBV7-2 and TRBJ2-7; 8 bases agree with TRBD2. J was trimmed by 3 bases and V by 5 bases; bases with no gene match: 6. Germline V gene data show CDR1 as SGHTA and CDR2 as FQGNSA. The CDR3 totals 14 residues. CDR3 DNA sequence: TGTGCCAGCAGCACAGTAGCGGGAAACTACGAGCAGTACTTC. It codes for CASSTVAGNYEQYF.

The chain is built from TRBV29-1 and TRBJ1-2; D gene ambiguous. The CDR3 contains 12 residues. Germline loops: CDR1 SQVTM, CDR2 ANQGSEA. Trimming left V 4 bases short and J 8 bases short, with 14 bases between. CDR3 nucleotide sequence: TGCAGCGTTGGCCCCGAGGGAGGGGGCTACACCTTC. This codes for CSVGPEGGGYTF.